These 27 T cell receptor beta chains were all obtained from the same sample, sequenced in a study of cytomegalovirus exposure and HLA in healthy donors. The repertoire was sequenced with immunoSEQ multiplex PCR; TCRdb's copy has only in-frame clones and lacks some. The top ten hold under 0.95% of the sample, which has 300,000 to 450,000 clones, roughly 89% seen once. Sample: PBMCs. Receptor source: a woman aged 18 to 35 in good health and CMV-seronegative.

J is TRBJ1-2 and V is TRBV6-1; D is unresolved. With 0 bases removed from V and 8 bases from J, the gap between germline ends came to 10 bases. From germline, CDR1 is MNHNS and CDR2 SASEGT. The CDR3 is 13 amino acids. The DNA of the CDR3 is TGTGCCAGCAGTGAAGCTGGGAGGGAGGGCTACACCTTC. Translated, it gives CASSEAGREGYTF.

The rearrangement joins TRBV28 to TRBJ1-1, with D possibly TRBD1 on 5 matching bases. The CDR3 runs to 14 residues. The germline V gene has CDR1 MDHEN and CDR2 SYDVKM. Trimming stripped 7 bases from V and 6 bases from J, with 18 bases between. Here the CDR3 reads CASTPGPRGAEAFF. CDR3 nucleotide sequence: TGTGCCAGCACTCCGGGACCCCGGGGGGCTGAAGCTTTCTTT. The full variable domain, in which reference TRBV28 and TRBJ1-1 provide the parts outside the CDR3, is DVKVTQSSRYLVKRTGEKVFLECVQDMDHENMFWYRQDPGLGLRLIYFSYDVKMKEKGDIPEGYSVSREKKERFSLILESASTNQTSMYLCASTPGPRGAEAFFGQGTRLTVV.

The chain carries TRBV6-1 and TRBJ2-7; 14 nucleotides agree with TRBD2. V lost 8 bases to trimming and J lost 5 bases; unmatched junction nucleotides: 8. CDR3 length equals 15 residues. CDR1 is MNHNS and CDR2 is SASEGT in the germline V gene. CDR3 region: CASRPGLAGVDEQYF. The CDR3 DNA follows: TGTGCCAGCCGCCCGGGACTAGCGGGAGTGGACGAGCAGTACTTC.

This sequence joins TRBV29-1 and TRBJ2-7; TRBD1 aligns across 9 bases. Germline V gene lookup returns CDR1 SQVTM and CDR2 ANQGSEA. This CDR3 has 12 residues. The V segment lost 3 bases and the J segment 9 bases; nucleotides outside the gene matches: 6. The DNA of the CDR3 is TGCAGCGTTGAGGGACAGGGAAACGGGCAGTACTTC. It encodes CSVEGQGNGQYF.

This clone was seen a handful of times. The rearrangement joins TRBV2 to TRBJ1-5; 7 bases align to TRBD1. The CDR3 length is 14 residues. The V segment lost 7 bases and the J segment 6 bases; nucleotides outside the gene matches: 9. Per germline, CDR1 SNHLY and CDR2 FYNNEI. The CDR3 loop reads CASTRTGVAQPQHF. The CDR3 DNA follows: TGTGCCAGCACCAGGACAGGTGTCGCTCAGCCCCAGCATTTT.

The V gene is TRBV6-1, the J gene TRBJ2-7; 9 nucleotides agree with TRBD1. Germline V lookup: CDR1 MNHNS, CDR2 SASEGT. V shed 2 bases and J 5 bases; nucleotides not matched to a gene: 10. The length of the CDR3 is 16 residues. The CDR3 nucleotides read TGTGCCAGCAGTGAAAATGGGGGACAGGGAGAAGACGAGCAGTACTTC. This sequence encodes CASSENGGQGEDEQYF.

This chain joins TRBV28 and TRBJ2-7; D possibly corresponds to TRBD1 (5 bases). This CDR3 region has 14 residues. V was cut by 7 bases and J by 6 bases, with 19 bases left in between. The V gene's germline CDR1 is MDHEN and CDR2 SYDVKM. CDR3 DNA: TGTGCCAGCATTCCAGGGATGGGGCCTAGCGAGCAGTACTTC. Protein product: CASIPGMGPSEQYF.

The chain links TRBV29-1 to TRBJ2-5; 9 bases are shared with TRBD1. CDR3 length equals 15 residues. Losses at the gene ends were 2 bases for V and 3 bases for J; bases not matched to a gene: 7. CDR1 is SQVTM and CDR2 is ANQGSEA in the germline V gene. As DNA, the CDR3 is TGCAGCGTTGAAAGCTCCGGGACAGGGAAAGAGACCCAGTACTTC. Its protein product is CSVESSGTGKETQYF.

The V gene is TRBV5-6, the J gene TRBJ2-3, with 7 bases lining up with TRBD2. With V trimmed by 4 bases and J by 3 bases, 11 bases remained unmatched. The CDR3 is made up of 16 amino acids. From germline, CDR1 is SGHDT and CDR2 YYEEEE. CDR3 sequence (DNA): TGTGCCAGCAGCATGTCTGGACTGGGGGGGACAGATACGCAGTATTTT. Translated, it gives CASSMSGLGGTDTQYF.

V usage is TRBV19 and J usage is TRBJ2-1; tentatively, D is TRBD2 (5 bases). The V end was cut by 1 base, the J end by 3 bases, with 10 bases between. The germline V gene has CDR1 LNHDA and CDR2 SQIVND (reference sequence). The CDR3 covers 15 residues. CDR3 nucleotide sequence: TGTGCCAGTAGTATAGGCCAGCGGAACTACAATGAGCAGTTCTTC. Its translation is CASSIGQRNYNEQFF.

The J gene is TRBJ1-1, the V gene TRBV2; 7 nucleotides agree with TRBD1. V was pared by 10 bases and J by 6 bases, with 5 bases of the junction left unmatched. The CDR3 spans 11 residues. Germline lookup yields CDR1 SNHLY and CDR2 FYNNEI. The CDR3 here is CATTGVAEAFF. CDR3 DNA sequence: TGTGCCACAACAGGGGTAGCTGAAGCTTTCTTT.

V is TRBV10-3 and J is TRBJ2-3; 11 nucleotides align to TRBD2. This CDR3 spans 14 amino acids. J was trimmed by 3 bases and V by 9 bases; bases with no gene match: 5. Germline V lookup: CDR1 ENHRY, CDR2 SYGVKD. As DNA, the CDR3 is TGTGCCATACGCCCTAGCGGGGGGACAGATACGCAGTATTTT. Translation gives CAIRPSGGTDTQYF.

This rearrangement joins TRBV27 to TRBJ2-1; D is perhaps TRBD1 (5 bases). The CDR3 spans 15 residues. V lost 3 bases, J lost 4 bases, and 13 bases lay in between. CDR1 and CDR2 (germline): MNHEY, SMNVEV (reference sequence). This chain's CDR3 is CASSLTPQGYNEQFF. The CDR3 bases are TGTGCCAGCAGTTTGACTCCCCAGGGTTACAATGAGCAGTTCTTC.

V is TRBV10-3 and J is TRBJ2-7; a weak D match, TRBD1 (5 bases). This CDR3 comprises 13 residues. The germline CDR1 and CDR2 sequences are ENHRY and SYGVKD. The ends were cut back, 7 bases at V and 5 bases at J, with 15 bases in the middle. CDR3 coding DNA: TGTGCCATCATGGGGCAGGGTAACCACGAGCAGTACTTC. As protein: CAIMGQGNHEQYF.

The chain combines TRBV2 with TRBJ2-1; 10 nucleotides align to TRBD2. Germline V lookup: CDR1 SNHLY, CDR2 FYNNEI. Unmatched junction bases numbered 13, after V lost 2 bases and J lost 12 bases. The CDR3 has 16 amino acids. The CDR3 DNA sequence: TGTGCCAGCAGTGAATCTCAAGCGGGGGGGCAGTCCCGGCAGTTCTTC. This translates into CASSESQAGGQSRQFF.

This clone was counted only a few times. This chain joins TRBV2 and TRBJ1-5; 7 bases match TRBD1. V was pared by 9 bases and J by 3 bases, with 5 bases of the junction left unmatched. In germline, CDR1 is SNHLY, CDR2 FYNNEI. CDR3 length equals 13 residues. The chain's CDR3 is CARGTVTNQPQHF. DNA for the CDR3: TGTGCCAGGGGGACAGTGACCAATCAGCCCCAGCATTTT.

This clone occurred a few times. The chain links TRBV11-2 to TRBJ2-7; 9 bases map to TRBD1. The junction had 10 bases not matched to a gene; V was cut back by 1 base and J by 12 bases. The CDR3 runs 14 residues. Germline V CDR1 and CDR2: SGHAT, FQNNGV. The CDR3 DNA reads TGTGCCAGCAGCTTAGCGGGACAGGGATCCGTATGGTACTTC. It specifies CASSLAGQGSVWYF.

This sequence joins TRBV7-9 and TRBJ1-1; D is ambiguous. Germline V gene data show CDR1 as SEHNR and CDR2 as FQNEAQ (reference sequence). The V and J ends lost 7 bases and 5 bases respectively, with 11 bases between them. The CDR3 length is 12 residues. CDR3: CASTPFVTEAFF. The CDR3 DNA reads as TGTGCCAGCACCCCCTTCGTTACTGAAGCTTTCTTT.

The chain links TRBV2 to TRBJ1-4; 9 bases align to TRBD1. This CDR3 has 17 amino acids. With 5 bases clipped from V and 8 bases from J, the junction kept 15 bases outside the gene matches. Germline V gives CDR1 SNHLY, CDR2 FYNNEI. The chain's CDR3 is CASSNSGQGSTREKLFF. In DNA form, the CDR3 reads TGTGCCAGCAGTAACTCGGGACAGGGATCTACTCGCGAAAAACTGTTTTTT.

This clone was counted a few times. The CDR3 DNA is TGCGCCAGCACCCTTGGAGCGTCCGACCAAGAGACCCAGTACTTC. Translation gives CASTLGASDQETQYF. The chain links TRBV10-1 to TRBJ2-5; D not certain. The germline V gene has CDR1 WNHNN and CDR2 SYGVQD (reference sequence). CDR3 length: 15 residues. Trimming cost V 7 bases and J 0 bases, with 15 bases left between them.

V gene TRBV27 combines with J gene TRBJ1-1, with D possibly TRBD1 on 6 matching bases. V was shortened by 7 bases and J by 0 bases, with 15 bases between the two germline ends. In germline, CDR1 is MNHEY, CDR2 SMNVEV (reference sequence). The CDR3 spans 15 residues. Here the CDR3 DNA reads TGTGCCAGCAAGCTAACGGGACACATGAACACTGAAGCTTTCTTT. Translation: CASKLTGHMNTEAFF.

The gene calls are TRBV7-8 and TRBJ1-6, with TRBD1 matching over 10 bases. V lost 1 base, J lost 4 bases, and 4 bases stayed unmatched. CDR3 length: 17 amino acids. In germline, CDR1 is SGHVS, CDR2 FQNEAQ. CDR3: CASSLGDRGGYNSPLHF. Written as DNA, the CDR3 is TGTGCCAGCAGCTTAGGGGACAGGGGTGGATATAATTCACCCCTCCACTTT.

This clone was counted once. The chain carries TRBV7-9 and TRBJ2-3; 9 nucleotides align to TRBD2. The germline gives CDR1 SEHNR, CDR2 FQNEAQ (reference sequence). The length of the CDR3 is 15 residues. The ends lost 3 bases at V and 4 bases at J; junction bases unmatched: 5. CDR3 DNA: TGTGCCAGCAGCTTCGGAGCGGGGGGAGCAGATACGCAGTATTTT. The encoded protein is CASSFGAGGADTQYF.

The CDR3 bases are TGTGCCAGCAGCTTAGCGGGCCAGCGGGTGACCACAGATACGCAGTATTTT. Protein sequence: CASSLAGQRVTTDTQYF. The V call is TRBV7-2, the J call TRBJ2-3, with a weak D call TRBD2 (6 bases). Germline-derived CDR1 and CDR2 are SGHTA and FQGNSA. Between the trimmed V and J ends, which lost 0 bases and 2 bases, there was a span of 15 bases. The CDR3 consists of 17 residues.

This clone was observed a single time. The rearrangement uses TRBV5-1 and TRBJ2-7, with D maybe TRBD2 (5 bases). Trimming cost V 0 bases and J 2 bases, with 18 bases left between them. CDR3 length equals 17 residues. Germline values: CDR1 SGHRS, CDR2 YFSETQ. The CDR3 nucleotides are TGCGCCAGCAGCTTGGCCGGACTTCGCGATGATACCTACGAGCAGTACTTC. This translates into CASSLAGLRDDTYEQYF.

This chain links TRBV4-1 with TRBJ2-7; 9 bases fit TRBD1. J lost 5 bases, V lost 2 bases, and 4 bases had no gene match. In germline, CDR1 is MGHRA, CDR2 YSYEKL. The CDR3 extends over 14 amino acids. CDR3 loop: CASSQPGQGDEQYF. The CDR3 DNA is TGCGCCAGCAGCCAACCGGGACAGGGTGACGAGCAGTACTTC.

V and J are TRBV19 and TRBJ1-2; TRBD1 aligns across 8 bases. The length of the CDR3 is 17 residues. CDR1 and CDR2 (germline): LNHDA, SQIVND (reference sequence). Trimming at V came to 2 bases and at J to 8 bases, leaving 16 bases not matched to a gene. This CDR3 reads CASSIWFSGTGLVGYTF. The CDR3 coding sequence is TGTGCCAGTAGTATATGGTTCAGCGGGACAGGTCTGGTGGGCTACACCTTC.